This record covers a single TCR beta chain. Germline-derived CDR1 and CDR2 are LNHDA and SQIVND (reference sequence). The CDR3 covers 16 residues. Losses at the gene ends were 4 bases for V and 4 bases for J; bases not matched to a gene: 8. The authors deemed Graves' hyperthyroidism stable absent ophthalmopathy progression within 18 months. Patients were excluded for uncontrolled infection, other autoimmune disease, pregnancy or lactation. Each diagnosis was grounded in clinical symptoms, serum thyroxine and TRAb, thyroid ultrasound, and orbital computed tomography. This record belongs to a study of T cells in Graves' hyperthyroidism and ophthalmopathy. It was RNA transcripts that yielded the amplified TCR beta CDR3 regions. HTBI primers were employed in a first-round RT-PCR of the TCR CDR3. TCRdb re-analysed the multiplex PCR reads in MiXCR, keeping a single row per CDR3 protein. The table includes about 740,000 distinct CDR3 sequences, less than 15% detected once.

This clonotype was sampled from a woman between 18 and 30 years old with Graves' hyperthyroidism. Sequenced sample: blood. The rearrangement links TRBV19 to TRBJ1-5, with 9 bases aligning to TRBD1. The CDR3 spells CASSTRSDRGNQPQHF. Here the CDR3 DNA reads TGTGCCAGTAGTACCCGGTCGGACAGGGGAAATCAGCCCCAGCATTTT.